This TCR beta chain was identified during a study of cytomegalovirus exposure and HLA in healthy donors. Comment on this clone: Its antigen is as yet unknown.

Study-wide findings and caveats: There was a cluster of highly shared sequence variants that was likely a sequencing artifact. The study found most TCR sequences rare, yet found some public TCRs in many donors. HLA-A and HLA-B allele assignments for most subjects were reportedly predicted accurately using TCR beta sequences.

Germline CDR1 and CDR2: PRHDT and FYEKMQ (reference sequence). V dropped 0 bases and J dropped 3 bases, with 12 bases sitting between them. The CDR3 contains 16 residues. 60 Vbeta and 13 Jbeta primers were used in PCR. Per the authors' pipeline: In a later analysis, roughly 10 million of about 80 million unique beta chains occurred in at least two donors. This table comes from immunoSEQ multiplex PCR, and its TCRdb copy is limited to in-frame clones, with some not included. D and trimming were read from the DNA, whereas the V and J calls and clone size are those reported in that table. The sample holds around 220,000 clones, about 83% seen once.

The receptor's source is a man aged 35 to 55 in good health and CMV-seronegative. The rearrangement joins TRBV13 to TRBJ2-1; weak D call: TRBD1 (6 bases). Material for sequencing was PBMCs. CDR3 protein: CASSLGGRGRYNEQFF. The CDR3 coding sequence is TGTGCCAGCAGCTTAGGTGGCAGGGGTCGCTACAATGAGCAGTTCTTC.